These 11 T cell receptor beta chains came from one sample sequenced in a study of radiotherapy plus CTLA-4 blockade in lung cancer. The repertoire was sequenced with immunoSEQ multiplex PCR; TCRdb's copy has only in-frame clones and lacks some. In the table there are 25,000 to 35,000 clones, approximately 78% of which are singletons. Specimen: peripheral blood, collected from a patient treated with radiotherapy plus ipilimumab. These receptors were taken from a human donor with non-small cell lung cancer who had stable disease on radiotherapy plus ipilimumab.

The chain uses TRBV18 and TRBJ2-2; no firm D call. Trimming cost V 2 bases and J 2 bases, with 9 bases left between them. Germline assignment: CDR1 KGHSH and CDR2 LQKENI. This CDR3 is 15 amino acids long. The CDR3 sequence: CASSPYLSNTGELFF. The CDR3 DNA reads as TGTGCCAGCTCACCATACCTCTCTAACACCGGGGAGCTGTTTTTT.

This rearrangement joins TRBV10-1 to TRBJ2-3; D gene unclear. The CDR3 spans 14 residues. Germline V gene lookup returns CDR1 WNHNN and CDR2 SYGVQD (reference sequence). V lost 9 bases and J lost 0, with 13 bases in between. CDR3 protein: CASSPAQSTDTQYF. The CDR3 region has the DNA TGCGCCAGTTCCCCGGCCCAGAGCACAGATACGCAGTATTTT.

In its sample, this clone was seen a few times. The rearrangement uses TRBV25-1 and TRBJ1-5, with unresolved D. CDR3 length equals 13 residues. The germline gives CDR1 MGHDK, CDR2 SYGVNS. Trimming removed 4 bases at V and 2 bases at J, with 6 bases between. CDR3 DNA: TGTGCCAGCAGTGCGAGCGGCAATCAGCCCCAGCATTTT. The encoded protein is CASSASGNQPQHF.

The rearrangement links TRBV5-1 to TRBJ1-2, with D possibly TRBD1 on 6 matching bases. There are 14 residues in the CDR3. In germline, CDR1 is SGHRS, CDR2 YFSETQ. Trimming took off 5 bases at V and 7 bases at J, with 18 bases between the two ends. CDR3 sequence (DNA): TGCGCCAGCAGACAGACTCAGGGGCTGGGTGGCTACACCTTC. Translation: CASRQTQGLGGYTF.

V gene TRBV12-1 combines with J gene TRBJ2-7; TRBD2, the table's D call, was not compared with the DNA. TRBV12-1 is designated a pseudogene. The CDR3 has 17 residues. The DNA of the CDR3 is TGTGCCAGCAGCCAAACGGGTGCGGGGGGACCCTCCTACGAGCAGTACTTC. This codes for CASSQTGAGGPSYEQYF.

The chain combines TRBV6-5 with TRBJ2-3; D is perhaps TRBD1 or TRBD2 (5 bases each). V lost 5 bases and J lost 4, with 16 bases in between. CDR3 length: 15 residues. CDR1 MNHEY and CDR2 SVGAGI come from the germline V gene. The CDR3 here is CASSTELGVSDTQYF. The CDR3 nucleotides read TGTGCCAGCAGTACGGAGCTGGGGGTATCAGATACGCAGTATTTT.

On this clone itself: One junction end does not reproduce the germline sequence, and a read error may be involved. CDR3 region: CASSRVGTGLF. CDR3 DNA: TGTGCCAGCAGCCGGGTTGGGACAGGCCTCTTC. The chain links TRBV5-8 to TRBJ2-7; 8 bases map to TRBD1. The CDR3 is made up of 11 amino acids. The germline V gene has CDR1 SGHTS and CDR2 YDEGEE.

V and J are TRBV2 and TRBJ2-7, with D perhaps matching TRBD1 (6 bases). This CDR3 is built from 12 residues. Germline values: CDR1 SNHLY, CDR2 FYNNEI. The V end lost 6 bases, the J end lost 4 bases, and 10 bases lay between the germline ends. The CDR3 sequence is CASRTDSYEQYV. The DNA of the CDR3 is TGTGCCAGCAGGACGGACAGTTACGAGCAGTACGTC.

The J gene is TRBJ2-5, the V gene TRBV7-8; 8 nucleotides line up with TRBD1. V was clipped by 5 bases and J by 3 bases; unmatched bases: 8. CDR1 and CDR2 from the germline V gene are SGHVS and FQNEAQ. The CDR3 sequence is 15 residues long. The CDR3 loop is CASSGPGTGEETQYF. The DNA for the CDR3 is TGTGCCAGCAGCGGGCCCGGGACAGGAGAAGAGACCCAGTACTTC.

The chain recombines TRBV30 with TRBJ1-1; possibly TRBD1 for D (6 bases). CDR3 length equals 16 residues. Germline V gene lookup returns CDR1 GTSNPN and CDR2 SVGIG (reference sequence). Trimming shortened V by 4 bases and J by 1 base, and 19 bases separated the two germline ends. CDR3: CAWTYLRGHKNTEAFF. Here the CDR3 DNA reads TGTGCCTGGACCTACCTTAGGGGACACAAGAACACTGAAGCTTTCTTT.

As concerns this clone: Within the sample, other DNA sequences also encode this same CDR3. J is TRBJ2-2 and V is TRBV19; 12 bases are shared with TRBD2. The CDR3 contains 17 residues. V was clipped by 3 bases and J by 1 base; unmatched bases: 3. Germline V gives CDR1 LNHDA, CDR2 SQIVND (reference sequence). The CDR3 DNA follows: TGTGCCAGTAGTATGACTAGCGGGGGCCTGAACACCGGGGAGCTGTTTTTT. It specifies CASSMTSGGLNTGELFF.